This T cell receptor (beta chain) was recorded in a study of tissue T cells after allogeneic stem cell transplantation. General observations from the study: The study did not identify alloreactive or antigen-specific tissue TCRs, and some clones might be persisting host cells. Few T cell clones were shared across patients, but motif clusters showed tissue-specific shared signatures.

TCRdb's copy holds only in-frame clones and misses some; the assay was immunoSEQ multiplex PCR. The repertoire holds 2,000 or so clones, with roughly 49% as singletons. Time point: mouse harvest day 14 after allogeneic transplant. Each mouse received 10^7 T-cell-depleted marrow cells plus 10^6 splenic CD5+ T cells by tail vein. B6 (H2b) cells into BALB/c (H2d) mice; tissues taken at day 7 or 14. For this clone: Its target is unknown. Germline and genes here are mouse. The CDR3 end lies 1 residue beyond the end of the read and is filled in from the germline J gene.

The V and J ends lost 1 base and 1 base respectively, with 6 bases between them. CDR1 and CDR2 from the germline V gene are KGHPV and FQNQEV (reference sequence). The CDR3 spans 14 residues. The origin of this receptor is a female BALB/c mouse given C57BL/6 T cells with graft-versus-host disease after an allogeneic hematopoietic cell transplant. The sample was lymph node tissue. This chain uses TRBV26 with TRBJ2-4; D may be TRBD1 (5 bases). The CDR3: CASSLYRRQNTLYF. The DNA read from the CDR3 is TGTGCCAGCAGTCTGTACAGGCGTCAAAACACCTTGTAC.